A selection of T cell receptor beta chains follows, all from one sample in a study of blood T cell repertoires in COVID-19. TCRdb's table, derived via immunoSEQ multiplex PCR, lists solely in-frame clones and lacks some. The data hold tens of thousands of clones, with approximately 78% observed a single time. The sample was peripheral blood. The receptors originated from a human donor in a cohort sampled during active COVID-19. Each CDR3 is given with its conserved first and last residue. D genes are given only for firm matches. A row's size may be missing; if present it is once, few, many or a size class.

TRBD1 TRBJ2-7 . TRBV19 TGTGCCAGTAGGATCCGGGGACAGGGACCCTACGAGCAGTACTTC CASRIRGQGPYEQYF
. TRBJ2-7 . TRBV7-8 TGTGCCAGCAGCTTAGAAACAGGGCAGTTTACCTACGAGCAGTACTTC CASSLETGQFTYEQYF
. TRBJ2-5 . TRBV4-1 TGCGCCAGCAGCCAATTCGCAGACCAAGAGACCCAGTACTTC CASSQFADQETQYF
TRBD1 TRBJ1-5 . TRBV11-2 TGTGCCAGCAGCCAGGGGACAGGGAATCAGCCCCAGCATTTT CASSQGTGNQPQHF
. TRBJ2-7 once TRBV11-2 TGTGCCAGCAGCTTAGATCCCCAAAACTACGAGCAGTACTTC CASSLDPQNYEQYF
. TRBJ2-5 . TRBV5-1 TGCGCCAGCAGCCCGTATAAAGAGACCCAGTACTTC CASSPYKETQYF
TRBD2 TRBJ2-5 . TRBV15 TGTGCCACCAGCAGTGCCCCGGGGGGGGGAGAGACCCAGTACTTC CATSSAPGGGETQYF
. TRBJ2-5 few TRBV24-1 TGTGCCACCAGTGATTCGACTCTATACGAGACCCAGTACTTC CATSDSTLYETQYF
TRBD1 TRBJ1-6 . TRBV7-9 TGTGCCAGCAGCTTAATATTCGGGACAGGGGGGGATTCGAATTCACCCCTCCACTTT CASSLIFGTGGDSNSPLHF
. TRBJ1-3 . TRBV4-1 TGCGCCAGCAGCCAAGGGCCGGGGGGGACTGGAAACACCATATATTTT CASSQGPGGTGNTIYF
. TRBJ2-7 . TRBV29-1 TGCAGCGTTGGACAGAGTCTCTACGAGCAGTACTTC CSVGQSLYEQYF
. TRBJ1-1 . TRBV15 TGTGCCACCAGCAGAGGCTCCCGGGGTTACTTCACTGAAGCTTTCTTT CATSRGSRGYFTEAFF
. TRBJ1-5 few TRBV24-1 TGTGCCACCAGCAGGGAGGGGGTTAATCAGCCCCAGCATTTT CATSREGVNQPQHF
TRBD1 TRBJ2-7 . TRBV29-1 TGCAGCGTTGGGGACAGCTCCTACGAGCAGTACTTC CSVGDSSYEQYF
TRBD1 TRBJ2-1 . TRBV3-1/TRBV3-2 TGTGCCAGCAGCCGGACAGGGGGCAATGAGCAGTTCTTC CASSRTGGNEQFF
. TRBJ2-6 . TRBV7-8 TGTGCCAGCAGCTTAGAGGTCAAAGGGAGACTCGGGCCCTCTGGGGCCAACGTCCTGACTTTC CASSLEVKGRLGPSGANVLTF
TRBD2 TRBJ2-1 . TRBV7-9 TGTGCCAGCAGCTCACTAGCGGGGGGCACTACAGAGCAGTTCTTC CASSSLAGGTTEQFF
. TRBJ2-3 . TRBV28 TGTGCCACCGCTACCATCCCCACAGATACGCAGTATTTT CATATIPTDTQYF
. TRBJ1-2 . TRBV6-5 TGTGCCAGCAAACTGGGGGGGGACAACTATGGCTACACCTTC CASKLGGDNYGYTF
TRBD2 TRBJ2-3 . TRBV10-1 TGCGCCAGCAGTAAGGGACTAGCGGGGCTCACAGATACGCAGTATTTT CASSKGLAGLTDTQYF
. TRBJ2-2 . TRBV6-6 TGTGCCAGCAGTTACTCGAGGAGTACGAACACCGGGGAGCTGTTTTTT CASSYSRSTNTGELFF
. TRBJ1-2 . TRBV19 TGTGCCAGTAGTATAGAGGGAGGGACGGCTGGCTACACCTTC CASSIEGGTAGYTF
TRBD2 TRBJ2-1 few TRBV7-2 TGTGCCAGCAGCTTAGAATTGGCTAGCGGGGGAAATGAGCAGTTCTTC CASSLELASGGNEQFF
TRBD2 TRBJ2-2 . TRBV5-4 TGTGCCAGCAGCTTGACTCGGCTAGCGGGCAGCCCCGGGGAGCTGTTTTTT CASSLTRLAGSPGELFF
. TRBJ1-2 . TRBV5-1 TGCGCCAGCAGCTTGCCAGGGGTGTACTATGGCTACACCTTC CASSLPGVYYGYTF
TRBD1 TRBJ2-5 . TRBV5-1 TGCGCCAGCAGCTTGGTCCAGGGGGCGAATGGGGAGACCCAGTACTTC CASSLVQGANGETQYF
. TRBJ2-7 . TRBV6-5 TGTGCCAGCAGCTCCCGACGGGGTGGCTACGAGCAGTACTTC CASSSRRGGYEQYF
. TRBJ1-2 . TRBV6-6 TGTGCCAGCAGTTACGGTCAGGGCGTCCGAGGCTACACCTTC CASSYGQGVRGYTF
TRBD1 TRBJ2-2 . TRBV7-3 TGTGCCAGCAGCTCTCAGGGGGCGTTCGGGGAGCTGTTTTTT CASSSQGAFGELFF
. TRBJ2-2 . TRBV9 TGTGCCAGCAGCCCCAGCGGGACCGGGGAGCTGTTTTTT CASSPSGTGELFF
. TRBJ2-5 . TRBV6-5 TGTGCCAGTTCCCAGGGATTCGGAGAGACCCAGTACTTC CASSQGFGETQYF
. TRBJ1-5 . TRBV2 TGTGCCAGCAGTCCGAGACAGCCCAATCAGCCCCAGCATTTT CASSPRQPNQPQHF
. TRBJ2-1 . TRBV4-2 TGTGCCAGCAGCCAAAGATTAGCGGCAAGCTCCTACAATGAGCAGTTCTTC CASSQRLAASSYNEQFF
TRBD1 TRBJ1-5 . TRBV7-2 TGTGCCAGCAGCTTGGGACAGGGACTCTTCGGCAATCAGCCCCAGCATTTT CASSLGQGLFGNQPQHF
. TRBJ1-3 . TRBV3-1/TRBV3-2 TGTGCCAGCGGGGCAACTCTTCTCGGAAACACCATATATTTT CASGATLLGNTIYF
. TRBJ1-5 . TRBV19 TGTGCCAGTGATGGGGGCCTAATCAATCAGCCCCAGCATTTT CASDGGLINQPQHF